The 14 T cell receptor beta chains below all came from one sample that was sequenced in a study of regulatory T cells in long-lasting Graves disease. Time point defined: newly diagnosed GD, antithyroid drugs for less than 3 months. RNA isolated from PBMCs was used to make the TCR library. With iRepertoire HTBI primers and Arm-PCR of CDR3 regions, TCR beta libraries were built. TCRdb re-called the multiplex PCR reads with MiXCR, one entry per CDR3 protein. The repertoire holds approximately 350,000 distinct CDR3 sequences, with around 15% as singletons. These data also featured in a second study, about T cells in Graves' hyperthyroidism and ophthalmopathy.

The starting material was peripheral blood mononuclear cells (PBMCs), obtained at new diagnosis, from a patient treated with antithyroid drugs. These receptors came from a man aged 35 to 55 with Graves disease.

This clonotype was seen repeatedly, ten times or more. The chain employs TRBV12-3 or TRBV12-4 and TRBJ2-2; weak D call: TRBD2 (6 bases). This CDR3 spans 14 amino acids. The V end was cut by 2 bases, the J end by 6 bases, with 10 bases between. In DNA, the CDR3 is TGTGCCAGCAGTTTATTCCGCGGGGCCGGGGAGCTGTTTTTT. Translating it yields CASSLFRGAGELFF.

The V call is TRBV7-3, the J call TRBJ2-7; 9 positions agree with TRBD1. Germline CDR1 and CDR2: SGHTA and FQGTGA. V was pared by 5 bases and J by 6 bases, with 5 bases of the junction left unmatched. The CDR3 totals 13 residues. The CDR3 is CASSQDRGAEQYF. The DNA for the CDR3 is TGTGCCAGCAGCCAAGACAGGGGGGCCGAGCAGTACTTC.

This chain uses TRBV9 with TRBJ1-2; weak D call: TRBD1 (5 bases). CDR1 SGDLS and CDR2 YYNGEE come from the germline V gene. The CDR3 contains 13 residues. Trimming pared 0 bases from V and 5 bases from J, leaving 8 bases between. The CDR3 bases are TGTGCCAGCAGCGTAGCTGAGGGGTATGGCTACACCTTC. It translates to CASSVAEGYGYTF. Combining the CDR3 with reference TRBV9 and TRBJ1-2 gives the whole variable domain DSGVTQTPKHLITATGQRVTLRCSPRSGDLSVYWYQQSLDQGLQFLIQYYNGEERAKGNILERFSAQQFPDLHSELNLSSLELGDSALYFCASSVAEGYGYTFGSGTRLTVV.

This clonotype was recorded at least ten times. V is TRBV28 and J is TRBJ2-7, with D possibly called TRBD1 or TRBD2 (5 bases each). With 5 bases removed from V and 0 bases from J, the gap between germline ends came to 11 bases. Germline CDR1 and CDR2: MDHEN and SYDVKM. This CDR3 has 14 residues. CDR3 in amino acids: CASSMAGSSYEQYF. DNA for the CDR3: TGTGCCAGCAGTATGGCAGGGAGCTCCTACGAGCAGTACTTC.

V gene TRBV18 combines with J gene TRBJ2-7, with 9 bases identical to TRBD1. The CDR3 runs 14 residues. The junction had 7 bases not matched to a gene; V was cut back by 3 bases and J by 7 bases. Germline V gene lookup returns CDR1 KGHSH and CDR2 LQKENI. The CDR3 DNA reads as TGTGCCAGCTCACCTACAGGGGGCTACGGGGAGCAGTACTTC. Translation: CASSPTGGYGEQYF.

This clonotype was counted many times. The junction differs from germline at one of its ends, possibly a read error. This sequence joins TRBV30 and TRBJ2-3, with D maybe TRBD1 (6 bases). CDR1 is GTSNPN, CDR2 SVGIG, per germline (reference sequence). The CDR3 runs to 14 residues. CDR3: CAWSLGNIGRGAHF. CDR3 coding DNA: TGTGCCTGGAGTCTGGGGAATATCGGCAGGGGCGCCCATTTT.

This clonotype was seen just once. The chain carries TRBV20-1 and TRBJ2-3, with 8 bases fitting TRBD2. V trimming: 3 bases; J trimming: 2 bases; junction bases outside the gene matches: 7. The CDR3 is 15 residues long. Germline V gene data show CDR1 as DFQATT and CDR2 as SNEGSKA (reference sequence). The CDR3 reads CSARQAGGFTDTQYF. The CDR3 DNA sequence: TGCAGTGCTAGGCAGGCGGGGGGCTTCACAGATACGCAGTATTTT.

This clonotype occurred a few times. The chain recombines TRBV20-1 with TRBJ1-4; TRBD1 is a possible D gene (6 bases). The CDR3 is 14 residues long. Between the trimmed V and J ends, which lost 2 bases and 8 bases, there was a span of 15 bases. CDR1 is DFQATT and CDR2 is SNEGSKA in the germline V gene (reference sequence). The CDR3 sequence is CSARKSQGWEKLFF. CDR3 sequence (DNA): TGCAGTGCTAGAAAATCACAGGGTTGGGAAAAACTGTTTTTT.

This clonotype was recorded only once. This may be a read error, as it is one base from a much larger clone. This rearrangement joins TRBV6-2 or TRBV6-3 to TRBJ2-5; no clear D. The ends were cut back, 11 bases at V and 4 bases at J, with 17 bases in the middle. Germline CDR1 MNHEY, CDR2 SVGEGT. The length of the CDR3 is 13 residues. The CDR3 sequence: CAGKNTAAETQYF. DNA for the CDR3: TGTGCCGGCAAGAACACCGCGGCAGAGACCCAGTACTTC.

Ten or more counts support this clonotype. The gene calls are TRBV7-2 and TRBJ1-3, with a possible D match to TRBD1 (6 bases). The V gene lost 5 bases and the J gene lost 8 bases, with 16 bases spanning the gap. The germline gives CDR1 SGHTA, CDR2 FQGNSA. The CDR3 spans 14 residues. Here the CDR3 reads CASSRGVRGDTIYF. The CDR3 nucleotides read TGTGCCAGCAGCCGCGGGGTCAGGGGAGACACCATATATTTT. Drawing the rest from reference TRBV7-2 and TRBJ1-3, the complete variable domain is GAGVSQSPSNKVTEKGKDVELRCDPISGHTALYWYRQSLGQGLEFLIYFQGNSAPDKSGLPSDRFSAERTGGSVSTLTIQRTQQEDSAVYLCASSRGVRGDTIYFGEGSWLTVV.

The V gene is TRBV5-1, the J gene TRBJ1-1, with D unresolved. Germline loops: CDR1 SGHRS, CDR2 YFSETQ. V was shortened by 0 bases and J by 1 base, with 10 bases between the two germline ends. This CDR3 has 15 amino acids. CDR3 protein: CASSLGEGRNTEAFF. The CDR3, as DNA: TGCGCCAGCAGCTTGGGAGAGGGCAGGAACACTGAAGCTTTCTTT.

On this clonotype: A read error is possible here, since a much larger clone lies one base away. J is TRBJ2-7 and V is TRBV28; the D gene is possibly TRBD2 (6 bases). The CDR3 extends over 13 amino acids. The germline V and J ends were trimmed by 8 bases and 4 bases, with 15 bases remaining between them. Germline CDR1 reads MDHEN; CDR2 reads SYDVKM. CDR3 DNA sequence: TGTGCCAGCGGGACTCCCCTTGGGTACGAGCAGTACTTC. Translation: CASGTPLGYEQYF.

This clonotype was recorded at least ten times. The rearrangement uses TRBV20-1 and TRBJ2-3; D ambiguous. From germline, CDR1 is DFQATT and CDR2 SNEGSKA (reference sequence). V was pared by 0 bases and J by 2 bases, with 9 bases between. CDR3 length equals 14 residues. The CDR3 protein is CSARDPIFTDTQYF. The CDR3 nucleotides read TGCAGTGCTAGAGATCCGATCTTCACAGATACGCAGTATTTT.

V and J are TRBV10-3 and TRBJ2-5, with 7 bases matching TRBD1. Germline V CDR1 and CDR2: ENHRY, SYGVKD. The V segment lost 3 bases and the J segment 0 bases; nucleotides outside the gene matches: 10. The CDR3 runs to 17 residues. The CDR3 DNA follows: TGTGCCATCAGTGACCAAAGGGGGCGCGGGTACCAAGAGACCCAGTACTTC. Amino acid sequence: CAISDQRGRGYQETQYF.